Listed here are 10 T cell receptor beta chains from one sample, sequenced in a study of T cell clones after liver transplantation. Clones were read by immunoSEQ multiplex PCR, and TCRdb kept only the in-frame ones, dropping some. This table has 45,000 to 55,000 clones, approximately 84% appearing once. Here the sequenced sample was CD4+ T cells from blood, taken before liver transplant. The receptors originated from a human donor who received a liver transplant.

V gene TRBV28 combines with J gene TRBJ2-7; D may be TRBD1 or TRBD2 (7 bases each). CDR1 and CDR2 from the germline V gene are MDHEN and SYDVKM. The CDR3 has 15 residues. V lost 6 bases and J 5 bases, leaving 20 bases between the germline ends. The CDR3 here is CASSQGGAGLDEQYF. In DNA, the CDR3 is TGTGCCAGCAGCCAGGGGGGGGCAGGGCTCGACGAGCAGTACTTC.

V and J are TRBV9 and TRBJ2-1, with D tentatively TRBD2 (6 bases). V was trimmed by 3 bases and J by 5 bases, leaving 18 bases between them. Germline values: CDR1 SGDLS, CDR2 YYNGEE. The CDR3 contains 16 residues. The CDR3: CASSGRRRDVDNEQFF. CDR3 bases: TGTGCCAGCAGCGGTAGGCGGAGGGACGTTGACAATGAGCAGTTCTTC.

The CDR3 sequence: CASSQNMRTSGRFNEQFF. The CDR3 DNA follows: TGTGCCAGCAGCCAAAACATGCGAACTAGCGGGAGATTCAATGAGCAGTTCTTC. The rearrangement joins TRBV7-2 to TRBJ2-1, with 11 bases that match TRBD2. This CDR3 comprises 18 residues. CDR1 SGHTA and CDR2 FQGNSA come from the germline V gene. V lost 5 bases, J lost 6 bases, and 15 bases stayed unmatched.

V gene TRBV6-1 combines with J gene TRBJ1-4, with D maybe TRBD1 (5 bases). V was cut by 0 bases and J by 6 bases, with 14 bases left in between. The CDR3 loop spans 16 amino acids. In germline, CDR1 is MNHNS, CDR2 SASEGT. The CDR3 bases are TGTGCCAGCAGTGAAGCGACGACAGCCCCCTATGAAAAACTGTTTTTT. Residues: CASSEATTAPYEKLFF.

V usage is TRBV28 and J usage is TRBJ1-2; no reliable D call. This CDR3 has 12 amino acids. Trimming left V 2 bases short and J 5 bases short, with 6 bases between. In germline, CDR1 is MDHEN, CDR2 SYDVKM. The DNA of the CDR3 is TGTGCCAGCAGTTTAACGGAGTATGGCTACACCTTC. Protein product: CASSLTEYGYTF.

The rearrangement links TRBV7-9 to TRBJ2-5; D unclear. This CDR3 is 12 amino acids long. V was trimmed by 0 bases and J by 4 bases, leaving 3 bases between them. CDR1 is SEHNR and CDR2 is FQNEAQ in the germline V gene (reference sequence). CDR3 in amino acids: CASSLARETQYF. The CDR3 DNA reads TGTGCCAGCAGCTTAGCGCGAGAGACCCAGTACTTC.

The chain employs TRBV10-3 and TRBJ1-1, with D possibly being TRBD1 (5 bases). In germline, CDR1 is ENHRY, CDR2 SYGVKD. CDR3 size: 16 residues. V gave up 4 bases and J gave up 4 bases, with 19 bases separating them. DNA for the CDR3: TGTGCCATCAGTGCGGGACGGACGACCCTTGGCACTGAAGCTTTCTTT. This translates into CAISAGRTTLGTEAFF.

Turning to this clone: A far more abundant clone sits one base away, making this likely a read error. The rearrangement uses TRBV9 and TRBJ2-7; a possible D gene is TRBD1 (7 bases). The CDR3 is made up of 14 amino acids. The germline gives CDR1 SGDLS, CDR2 YYNGEE. The CDR3 nucleotides read TGTGCCAACAGCGTATTAGGGCAGGGGGGCGAGCAGTACTTC. It is translated as CANSVLGQGGEQYF.

This clone was picked up a small number of times. The rearrangement joins TRBV4-1 to TRBJ1-4; D not resolved. Between the trimmed V and J ends, which lost 8 bases and 5 bases, there was a span of 15 bases. CDR3 length: 14 amino acids. CDR1 and CDR2 from the germline V gene are MGHRA and YSYEKL. The CDR3 loop is CASQYREGNEKLFF. The CDR3 bases are TGCGCCAGCCAGTATCGGGAAGGGAATGAAAAACTGTTTTTT.

This clone has only a few counts. The chain is built from TRBV27 and TRBJ2-7; 9 nucleotides line up with TRBD1. CDR3 length equals 15 residues. Germline V gives CDR1 MNHEY, CDR2 SMNVEV (reference sequence). Losses at the gene ends were 0 bases for V and 6 bases for J; bases not matched to a gene: 6. Written as DNA, the CDR3 is TGTGCCAGCAGTTTATCGCGGACAGGGGCAAGCGAGCAGTACTTC. Translated: CASSLSRTGASEQYF.